Each of the 26 T cell receptor beta chains below was sequenced from the same sample in a study of T-cell reconstitution after alpha-beta-depleted transplantation in children. Unique molecular identifiers were incorporated during preparation of the TCRbeta library. One entry per CDR3 protein, called by TCRdb with MiXCR from the PCR reads. Of about 420,000 distinct CDR3 sequences listed, roughly a tenth are singletons. Sequenced material: PBMCs from the stem cell graft donor, taken from the stem cell graft. These receptor sequences come from a human donor who donated a stem cell graft to a child with acute myeloid leukemia.

The chain has TRBV6-5 and TRBJ2-3; D uncertain. V lost 0 bases to trimming and J lost 4 bases, with 8 bases between them. The CDR3 length is 14 residues. Germline values: CDR1 MNHEY, CDR2 SVGAGI. This chain's CDR3 is CASSYSMGADTQYF. As DNA, the CDR3 is TGTGCCAGCAGTTACTCCATGGGCGCAGATACGCAGTATTTT.

This chain connects TRBV20-1 to TRBJ1-5, with D perhaps TRBD1 (6 bases). From germline, CDR1 is DFQATT and CDR2 SNEGSKA (reference sequence). The CDR3 runs to 14 residues. Trimming pared 7 bases from V and 5 bases from J, leaving 18 bases between. CDR3 amino acids: CSVRSGVGDQPQHF. The DNA for the CDR3 is TGCAGTGTCAGGTCAGGGGTGGGTGATCAGCCCCAGCATTTT.

This clonotype was picked up a small number of times. This chain joins TRBV7-8 and TRBJ2-7, with 10 positions matching TRBD2. The V and J ends lost 4 bases and 6 bases, in that order; junction bases with no gene match: 9. The CDR3 sequence is 15 residues long. Germline V gives CDR1 SGHVS, CDR2 FQNEAQ. This chain's CDR3 is CASSWTSGGGTEQYF. In DNA, the CDR3 is TGTGCCAGCAGCTGGACTAGCGGAGGGGGGACCGAGCAGTACTTC.

This clonotype showed up many times. The CDR3 loop is CASSLESGAGRQFF. The CDR3 nucleotides read TGTGCCAGCAGCTTAGAGTCGGGGGCGGGGCGGCAGTTCTTC. The chain has TRBV11-2 and TRBJ2-1, with D possibly being TRBD1 or TRBD2 (6 bases each). Germline V lookup: CDR1 SGHAT, CDR2 FQNNGV. The V and J ends lost 0 bases and 12 bases respectively, with 15 bases between them. This CDR3 comprises 14 residues.

The sample holds many counts of this clonotype. The chain recombines TRBV7-2 with TRBJ1-2, with 9 bases matching TRBD1. This CDR3 is 13 amino acids long. Germline CDR1 SGHTA, CDR2 FQGNSA. J lost 7 bases, V lost 6 bases, and 6 bases had no gene match. For the CDR3, the DNA is TGTGCCAGCAGACCGGGACAGGGAGTTGGCTACACCTTC. Translation gives CASRPGQGVGYTF.

CDR3 nucleotide sequence: TGTGCCAGCAGTCCCACCGACTGGGGGGGATCGGACATTCAGTACTTC. It specifies CASSPTDWGGSDIQYF. The V and J genes are TRBV27 and TRBJ2-4; TRBD2 agrees at 7 bases. This CDR3 comprises 16 residues. CDR1 is MNHEY, CDR2 SMNVEV, per germline (reference sequence). V shed 5 bases and J 8 bases; nucleotides not matched to a gene: 15.

This chain connects TRBV10-3 to TRBJ2-3; 15 positions match TRBD2. V was pared by 4 bases and J by 5 bases, with 1 base of the junction left unmatched. The CDR3 is 15 residues long. Germline V CDR1 and CDR2: ENHRY, SYGVKD. The CDR3 sequence is CAISGGLAGGDTQYF. CDR3 DNA sequence: TGTGCCATCAGTGGGGGACTAGCGGGAGGAGATACGCAGTATTTT.

This clonotype was recorded at least ten times. The chain uses TRBV20-1 and TRBJ2-1, with 7 nucleotides matching TRBD1. The V and J ends lost 5 bases and 0 bases, in that order; junction bases with no gene match: 7. Germline loops: CDR1 DFQATT, CDR2 SNEGSKA (reference sequence). The CDR3 consists of 15 residues. The CDR3 sequence: CSASRTGSSYNEQFF. The CDR3 coding sequence is TGCAGTGCTTCCCGGACAGGCAGCTCCTACAATGAGCAGTTCTTC.

This clonotype was seen many times. The CDR3 DNA sequence: TGTGCCAGCAGTGTATCATCGGGCAGGGGACGTTCTGGCTACACCTTC. Residues: CASSVSSGRGRSGYTF. The chain links TRBV6-1 to TRBJ1-2, with D maybe TRBD1 (6 bases). Looked up from germline, CDR1 is MNHNS and CDR2 is SASEGT. This CDR3 comprises 16 residues. V was shortened by 4 bases and J by 7 bases, with 22 bases between the two germline ends.

The V and J genes are TRBV7-3 and TRBJ1-2; 7 nucleotides line up with TRBD1. CDR3 length: 15 residues. With V trimmed by 1 base and J by 3 bases, 5 bases remained unmatched. The germline V gene has CDR1 SGHTA and CDR2 FQGTGA. The CDR3 region is CASSLRQGEDYGYTF. CDR3 sequence (DNA): TGTGCCAGCAGCTTAAGACAGGGCGAAGACTATGGCTACACCTTC.

This clonotype was counted between two and nine times. V usage is TRBV10-3 and J usage is TRBJ1-2, with a weak D call TRBD1 (6 bases). This CDR3 has 13 residues. Looked up from germline, CDR1 is ENHRY and CDR2 is SYGVKD. The V end lost 4 bases, the J end lost 8 bases, and 14 bases lay between the germline ends. The DNA for the CDR3 is TGTGCCATCAGTGTGAAAGGGGGAGACGGCTACACCTTC. Amino acids: CAISVKGGDGYTF.

This chain links TRBV10-3 with TRBJ2-7; D is possibly TRBD1 or TRBD2 (6 bases each). Trimming stripped 0 bases from V and 3 bases from J, with 15 bases between. The CDR3 totals 16 residues. Germline V lookup: CDR1 ENHRY, CDR2 SYGVKD. The CDR3 protein is CAISESYGGLDYEQYF. The CDR3 DNA is TGTGCCATCAGTGAGTCGTACGGGGGCCTTGACTACGAGCAGTACTTC.

The V gene is TRBV7-6, the J gene TRBJ1-2; D unresolved. Trimming cost V 5 bases and J 2 bases, with 15 bases left between them. Germline V gene lookup returns CDR1 SGHVS and CDR2 FNYEAQ. This CDR3 spans 15 amino acids. The CDR3 is CASSPSLAENYGYTF. The CDR3 nucleotides read TGTGCCAGCAGCCCGAGCCTGGCGGAAAACTATGGCTACACCTTC.

The table lists this clonotype with a few counts. This chain connects TRBV20-1 to TRBJ2-5, with a weak D call TRBD2 (5 bases). Germline V gene lookup returns CDR1 DFQATT and CDR2 SNEGSKA (reference sequence). The CDR3 has 12 residues. Deletions cut 2 bases from V and 5 bases from J, with 9 bases between. The CDR3 DNA sequence: TGCAGTGCTAGACCCGAGGGCGAGACCCAGTACTTC. This gives the protein CSARPEGETQYF.

The chain combines TRBV11-1 with TRBJ1-4; D ambiguous. Trimming cost V 3 bases and J 0 bases, with 17 bases left between them. The CDR3 is made up of 18 amino acids. From germline, CDR1 is SGHAT and CDR2 FQDESV (reference sequence). The CDR3 DNA reads TGTGCCAGCAGCTTCGGGTCCCACAGCACCCCAACTAATGAAAAACTGTTTTTT. This codes for CASSFGSHSTPTNEKLFF.

The chain has TRBV9 and TRBJ1-1, with 7 bases matching TRBD1. V lost 1 base to trimming and J lost 4 bases; unmatched junction nucleotides: 4. The CDR3 spans 14 residues. Germline CDR1 and CDR2: SGDLS and YYNGEE. As DNA, the CDR3 is TGTGCCAGCAGCGTAACAGGGGTCGGCACTGAAGCTTTCTTT. Translation: CASSVTGVGTEAFF.

This clonotype came up a few times. A read error may account for a junction end that differs from germline. V is TRBV7-7 and J is TRBJ2-1; 9 bases are shared with TRBD2. The CDR3 totals 16 residues. The germline CDR1 and CDR2 sequences are SSHAT and FNYEAQ (reference sequence). CDR3 nucleotide sequence: TGTGCTAGCAGCTTACTGGCTAGCGGGGCGTACAATGAGCAGTTCTTC. This gives the protein CASSLLASGAYNEQFF.

The chain has TRBV19 and TRBJ1-1; D gene unclear. This CDR3 has 11 residues. Between the trimmed V and J ends, which lost 8 bases and 6 bases, there was a span of 10 bases. The germline gives CDR1 LNHDA, CDR2 SQIVND (reference sequence). The CDR3 sequence is CASRTGPEAFF. CDR3 DNA: TGTGCCAGTCGCACGGGCCCTGAAGCTTTCTTT.

This clonotype was detected ten times or more. The chain couples TRBV25-1 to TRBJ2-3, with 8 nucleotides matching TRBD1. Germline CDR1 reads MGHDK; CDR2 reads SYGVNS. The CDR3 is 16 residues long. V was clipped by 3 bases and J by 2 bases; unmatched bases: 7. The CDR3 is CASSEPNRGYTDTQYF. In DNA form, the CDR3 reads TGTGCCAGCAGTGAGCCCAACAGGGGGTACACAGATACGCAGTATTTT.

V gene TRBV3-1 combines with J gene TRBJ2-5, with 7 bases identical to TRBD2. Germline V CDR1 and CDR2: LGHDT, YNNKEL (reference sequence). The V gene end was trimmed by 0 bases and the J gene end by 5 bases; junction bases not matched to a gene: 3. CDR3 length equals 14 residues. CDR3 sequence reads: CASSQDGGGETQYF. CDR3 bases: TGTGCCAGCAGCCAAGACGGGGGAGGGGAGACCCAGTACTTC.

Only a few counts were recorded for this clonotype. CDR3 sequence: CASSMGQGSTEAFF. The CDR3 DNA sequence: TGCGCCAGCAGCATGGGACAGGGGAGCACTGAAGCTTTCTTT. The V gene is TRBV5-1, the J gene TRBJ1-1; 10 nucleotides line up with TRBD1. J was trimmed by 4 bases and V by 4 bases; bases with no gene match: 4. The CDR3 extends over 14 amino acids. The germline V gene has CDR1 SGHRS and CDR2 YFSETQ.

The V call is TRBV6-2 or TRBV6-3, the J call TRBJ2-5; D may be TRBD2 (5 bases). Germline loops: CDR1 MNHEY, CDR2 SVGEGT. The CDR3 spans 16 residues. V was cut by 0 bases and J by 1 base, with 12 bases left in between. This CDR3 is CASSYSSLAFQETQYF. The CDR3 DNA follows: TGTGCCAGCAGTTACTCGAGTCTAGCCTTCCAAGAGACCCAGTACTTC.

The gene calls are TRBV30 and TRBJ2-5; D ambiguous. Germline V gene lookup returns CDR1 GTSNPN and CDR2 SVGIG (reference sequence). This CDR3 region has 11 residues. Trimming shortened V by 0 bases and J by 5 bases, and 4 bases separated the two germline ends. CDR3 nucleotides: TGTGCCTGGAGTGTACGGGAGACCCAGTACTTC. As protein: CAWSVRETQYF. The whole variable domain, filled in from reference TRBV30 and TRBJ2-5, reads SQTIHQWPATLVQPVGSPLSLECTVEGTSNPNLYWYRQAAGRGLQLLFYSVGIGQISSEVPQNLSASRPQDRQFILSSKKLLLSDSGFYLCAWSVRETQYFGPGTRLLVL.

This clonotype came up a few times. The CDR3 region is CSARSLGGSKFF. The DNA for the CDR3 is TGCAGTGCTAGGAGTTTGGGCGGGAGTAAGTTCTTC. The V and J genes are TRBV20-1 and TRBJ2-1; 7 bases align to TRBD2. This CDR3 has 12 amino acids. Trimming removed 3 bases from V and 14 bases from J; junction bases left unmatched: 10. CDR1 and CDR2 (germline): DFQATT, SNEGSKA (reference sequence).

This clonotype was seen only a few times. This chain links TRBV10-3 with TRBJ2-7; D is uncertain. Germline V gives CDR1 ENHRY, CDR2 SYGVKD. The CDR3 contains 13 residues. V was clipped by 2 bases and J by 2 bases, with 7 bases between them. The CDR3 loop reads CAISEGQAYEQYV. As DNA, the CDR3 is TGTGCCATCAGTGAGGGGCAAGCCTACGAGCAGTACGTC.

The V call is TRBV12-3 or TRBV12-4, the J call TRBJ1-5; TRBD1 aligns across 10 bases. V gave up 6 bases and J gave up 2 bases; unmatched junction bases: 7. CDR3 length: 16 residues. CDR3 bases: TGTGCCAGCAGACGGACAGGGGGATACGGCAATCAGCCCCAGCATTTT. This codes for CASRRTGGYGNQPQHF.